The sequence of this T cell receptor (beta chain) was determined in a study of cytotoxic CD8 clonotypes in ibrutinib-treated CLL. Broader study findings: Public clonotypes, rarely seen, contracted or held steady on treatment.

Comments on this clone: Its antigen is not identified.

Here immunoSEQ multiplex PCR was the method, and the copy in TCRdb shows in-frame clones only, minus some. Of some 130,000 clones detected, roughly 85% appear once; the ten largest clones hold 2% to 2.5%. This CDR3 is built from 13 residues. Between the trimmed V and J ends, which lost 3 bases and 10 bases, there was a span of 10 bases. Per the germline V gene, CDR1 is MNHEY and CDR2 is SVGAGI. The sequence was collected from a human donor with chronic lymphocytic leukemia. The specimen was PBMCs, collected after 24 months of ibrutinib treatment. The V call is TRBV6-5, the J call TRBJ1-6, with D unclear. CDR3 nucleotides: TGTGCCAGCAGTTATTCCGGAATATCACCCCTCCACTTT. Its protein product is CASSYSGISPLHF.